This entry features one TCR beta chain sequence. Antigen specificity is unknown. The entry originates in a study of cytomegalovirus exposure and HLA in healthy donors. There are 19 residues in the CDR3. Germline V CDR1 and CDR2: MNHEY, SMNVEV (reference sequence). Trimming removed 1 base from V and 2 bases from J; junction bases left unmatched: 8. General study findings and limits: The study designated about 180 TCR beta chains cytomegalovirus-associated.

13 Jbeta primers and 60 Vbeta primers were used for the PCR. TCRdb's table, derived via immunoSEQ multiplex PCR, lists solely in-frame clones and lacks some. In all, the sample yields roughly 190,000 clones. This clonotype was obtained from a young man in good health and CMV-seronegative. The sequencing sample was made of PBMCs. J is TRBJ2-1 and V is TRBV27; 13 bases are shared with TRBD2. This CDR3 reads CASSLYGGLAGPTYNEQFF. DNA for the CDR3: TGTGCCAGCAGTTTATATGGGGGACTAGCGGGACCAACCTACAATGAGCAGTTCTTC.